By sample share, the clone carrying this TCR beta chain is medium-sized. Antigen unknown. These data originate in a study of metastatic and nonmetastatic thyroid tumors. V shed 1 base and J 0 bases; nucleotides not matched to a gene: 10. There are 18 residues in the CDR3. Germline values: CDR1 MDHEN, CDR2 SYDVKM. Source study methods: The study took CDR3 differences across clinicopathological groups and made a distant-metastasis classifier for papillary thyroid cancer from them. TCRdb called clones again from the PCR reads with MiXCR. TCRdb, not the original authors, processed these V and J calls. This table has about 19,000 clones, around 16% appearing once. General study results and limits: A significant increase in TCR beta diversity was reportedly seen in malignant thyroid tumors relative to benign nodules, in blood and tumor.

No patient received treatment before thyroid surgery. This clonotype was obtained from a male donor with papillary thyroid cancer or a benign thyroid nodule (not recorded which). Some clones in this sample may be carry-over from other donors' samples. The sequenced sample consisted of blood. This chain uses TRBV28 with TRBJ2-5, with 8 bases that match TRBD2. The chain's CDR3 is CASSLFGRAITHQETQYF. CDR3 sequence (DNA): TGTGCCAGCAGTTTATTCGGGAGGGCGATTACTCACCAAGAGACCCAGTACTTC.